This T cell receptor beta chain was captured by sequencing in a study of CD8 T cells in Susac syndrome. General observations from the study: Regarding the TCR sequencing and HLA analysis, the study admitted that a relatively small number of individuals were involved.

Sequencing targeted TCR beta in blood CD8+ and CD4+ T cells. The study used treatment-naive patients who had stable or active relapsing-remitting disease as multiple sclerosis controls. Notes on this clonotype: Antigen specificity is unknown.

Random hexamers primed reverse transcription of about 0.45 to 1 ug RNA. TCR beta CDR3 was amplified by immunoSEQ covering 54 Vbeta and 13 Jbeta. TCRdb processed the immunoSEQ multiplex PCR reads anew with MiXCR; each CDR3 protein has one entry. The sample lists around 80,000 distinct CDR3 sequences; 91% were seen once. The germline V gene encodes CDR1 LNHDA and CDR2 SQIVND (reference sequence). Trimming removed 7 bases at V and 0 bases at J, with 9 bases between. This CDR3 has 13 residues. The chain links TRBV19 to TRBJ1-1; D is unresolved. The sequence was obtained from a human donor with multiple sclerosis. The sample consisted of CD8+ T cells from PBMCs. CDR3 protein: CASNGPLNTEAFF. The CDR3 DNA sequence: TGTGCCAGTAACGGACCGTTGAACACTGAAGCTTTCTTT. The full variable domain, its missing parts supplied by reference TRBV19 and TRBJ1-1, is DGGITQSPKYLFRKEGQNVTLSCEQNLNHDAMYWYRQDPGQGLRLIYYSQIVNDFQKGDIAEGYSVSREKKESFPLTVTSAQKNPTAFYLCASNGPLNTEAFFGQGTRLTVV.